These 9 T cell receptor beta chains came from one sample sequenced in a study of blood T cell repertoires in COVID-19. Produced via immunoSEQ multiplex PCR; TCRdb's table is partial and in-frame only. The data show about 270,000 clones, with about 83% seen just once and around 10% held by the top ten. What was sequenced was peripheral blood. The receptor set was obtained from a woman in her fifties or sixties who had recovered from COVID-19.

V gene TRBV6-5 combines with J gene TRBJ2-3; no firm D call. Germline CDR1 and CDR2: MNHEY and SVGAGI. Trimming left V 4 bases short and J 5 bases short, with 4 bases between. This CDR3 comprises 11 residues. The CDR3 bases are TGTGCCAGCAGTTTCAAAGATACGCAGTATTTT. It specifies CASSFKDTQYF.

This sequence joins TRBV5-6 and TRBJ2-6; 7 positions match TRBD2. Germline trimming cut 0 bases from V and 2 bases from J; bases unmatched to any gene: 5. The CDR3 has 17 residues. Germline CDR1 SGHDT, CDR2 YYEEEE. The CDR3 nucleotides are TGTGCCAGCAGCTTGGGAGCGGGGAGGGCTGGGGCCAACGTCCTGACTTTC. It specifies CASSLGAGRAGANVLTF.

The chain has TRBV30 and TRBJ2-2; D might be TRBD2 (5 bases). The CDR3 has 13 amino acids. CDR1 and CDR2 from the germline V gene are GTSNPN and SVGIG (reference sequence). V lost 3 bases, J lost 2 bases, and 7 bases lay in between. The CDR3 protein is CAWSGENTGELFF. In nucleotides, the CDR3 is TGTGCCTGGAGCGGGGAAAACACCGGGGAGCTGTTTTTT.

CDR3 protein: CASSQSRGTNYGYTF. The CDR3 DNA reads as TGCGCCAGCAGCCAGAGTAGGGGGACTAACTATGGCTACACCTTC. The chain has TRBV4-3 and TRBJ1-2, with D possibly TRBD1 on 6 matching bases. Germline assignment: CDR1 LGHNA and CDR2 YSLEER. The CDR3 has 15 residues. With 3 bases removed from V and 0 bases from J, the gap between germline ends came to 11 bases.

CDR3 DNA sequence: TGTGCCAGCAGCTTCCTGCGGGGGGTCGAGACCCAGTACTTC. Protein: CASSFLRGVETQYF. The chain is built from TRBV7-9 and TRBJ2-5; TRBD2 matches at 8 bases. V shed 3 bases and J 5 bases; nucleotides not matched to a gene: 5. Germline CDR1 reads SEHNR; CDR2 reads FQNEAQ (reference sequence). The CDR3 contains 14 residues. Drawing the rest from reference TRBV7-9 and TRBJ2-5, the complete variable domain is DTGVSQNPRHKITKRGQNVTFRCDPISEHNRLYWYRQTLGQGPEFLTYFQNEAQLEKSRLLSDRFSAERPKGSFSTLEIQRTEQGDSAMYLCASSFLRGVETQYFGPGTRLLVL.

The CDR3 DNA sequence: TGTGCCAGCAGCTTGGCCGCTGGAGCGCTTGAGCAGTACTTC. It encodes CASSLAAGALEQYF. V usage is TRBV5-4 and J usage is TRBJ2-7; D gene uncertain. CDR1 is SGHNT and CDR2 is YYREEE in the germline V gene (reference sequence). V lost 0 bases to trimming and J lost 7 bases, with 14 bases between them. The CDR3 length is 14 residues.

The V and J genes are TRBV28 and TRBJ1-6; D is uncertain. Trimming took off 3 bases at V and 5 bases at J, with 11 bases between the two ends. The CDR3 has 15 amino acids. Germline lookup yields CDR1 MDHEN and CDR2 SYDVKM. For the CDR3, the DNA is TGTGCCAGCAGTTTCGCCGGAGCGAATAATTCACCCCTCCACTTT. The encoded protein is CASSFAGANNSPLHF.

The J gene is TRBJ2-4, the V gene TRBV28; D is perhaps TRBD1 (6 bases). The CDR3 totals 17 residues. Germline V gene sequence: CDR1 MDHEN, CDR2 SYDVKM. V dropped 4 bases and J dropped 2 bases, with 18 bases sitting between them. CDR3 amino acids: CASSSPGATHSKNIQYF. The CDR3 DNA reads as TGTGCCAGCAGTTCCCCAGGGGCCACCCACTCCAAAAACATTCAGTACTTC.

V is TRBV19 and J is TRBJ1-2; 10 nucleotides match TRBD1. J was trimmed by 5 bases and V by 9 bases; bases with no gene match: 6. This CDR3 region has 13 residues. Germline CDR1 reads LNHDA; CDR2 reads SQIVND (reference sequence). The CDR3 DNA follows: TGTGCCAGCAAGGGACAGGGGAAATATGGCTACACCTTC. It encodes CASKGQGKYGYTF.